In this sample, the clone carrying this T cell receptor (beta chain) turned up a few times. This entry belongs to a study of identical twins. The CDR3 loop spans 12 amino acids. Trimming left V 7 bases short and J 1 base short, with 9 bases between. Germline V CDR1 and CDR2: SQVTM, ANQGSEA. TCRdb re-called the 5' RACE reads through MiXCR, storing one row per CDR3 protein. The sample contains about 720,000 distinct CDR3 sequences, 18% of which appear only once. This sample was shared with a second study, whose subject was T cells expressing NK-cell markers. That source reports: Certain NKG2C+ T cell clones were expanded, and their HCMV specificity remained unclear.

This receptor was identified in a woman under 30 in good health. Sequenced material: PBMCs. The chain couples TRBV29-1 to TRBJ2-3; D not certain. In DNA form, the CDR3 reads TGCAGCGCGACACACCGCACAGATACGCAGTATTTT. It yields the protein CSATHRTDTQYF.